The T cell receptor (beta chain) described here comes from a study of T cell changes during pregnancy in multiple sclerosis. Germline assignment: CDR1 SEHNR and CDR2 FQNEAQ (reference sequence). The CDR3 is 15 residues long. V shed 1 base and J shed 2 bases, with 12 bases lying between them. Sequencing used immunoSEQ multiplex PCR; TCRdb keeps in-frame clones, though not all of them. This table has 50,000 to 75,000 clones, more than 85% appearing once. In its sample, this clone was seen once. The source was CD8+ T cells from peripheral blood mononuclear cells, collected in the third trimester of pregnancy. The TCR sequence derives from a female donor with multiple sclerosis, enrolled in a pregnancy study. The rearrangement uses TRBV7-9 and TRBJ2-7; D is undetermined. The CDR3 is CASSLGPRAPYEQYF. CDR3 nucleotides: TGTGCCAGCAGCTTAGGCCCTAGAGCCCCCTACGAGCAGTACTTC.